This T cell receptor (beta chain) was recorded in a study of T cells after somatic rescue of genetic block. The germline CDR1 and CDR2 sequences are KGHSH and LQKENI. The CDR3 totals 15 residues. V trimming: 3 bases; J trimming: 0 bases; junction bases outside the gene matches: 1. Generated by immunoSEQ multiplex PCR, the TCRdb table keeps only in-frame clones and is missing some. Of over 55,000 clones in the sample, roughly 94% are singletons; the top ten hold approximately 3%. This receptor was obtained from a man aged 35-49 years. Material for sequencing was peripheral blood mononuclear cells (PBMCs). This chain links TRBV18 with TRBJ2-1; TRBD2 matches 8 bases. The CDR3 sequence: CASSPREASYNEQFF. Written as DNA, the CDR3 is TGTGCCAGCTCACCGCGGGAGGCCTCCTACAATGAGCAGTTCTTC.